This T cell receptor (beta chain) is drawn from a study of patients and donors after allogeneic stem cell transplantation. Each CDR3 protein is one row after TCRdb ran MiXCR on the RT-PCR reads. The sample yields around 150,000 distinct CDR3 sequences, about a third seen once. The V gene lost 7 bases and the J gene lost 6 bases, with 12 bases spanning the gap. The CDR3 sequence is 13 residues long. The V call is TRBV12-3 or TRBV12-4, the J call TRBJ2-2, with D tentatively TRBD1 or TRBD2 (6 bases each). Sample: blood, either unsorted or a sorted T cell fraction (not recorded which). This clonotype was sampled from a human donor who was either an allogeneic HSCT recipient or a stem cell or donor lymphocyte infusion donor (not recorded which). It is not recorded whose cells these are; they may come from a transplant donor. For the CDR3, the DNA is TGTGCCAGCACTCTAGGGGGGTCCGGGGAGCTGTTTTTT. It translates to CASTLGGSGELFF.